Ten or more counts support the clone carrying this TCR beta chain. Its antigen is not known. The data originate from a study of T cells in Graves' hyperthyroidism and ophthalmopathy. Study-wide findings and caveats: Ophthalmopathy got predicted by the model a median around 6.6 months before its onset.

From RNA transcripts, TCR beta CDR3 regions were amplified. TCR CDR3 regions were first amplified by RT-PCR with HTBI primers. TCRdb reanalysed the multiplex PCR reads using MiXCR and keeps one entry per CDR3 protein. The data contain a few hundred thousand distinct CDR3 sequences, approximately 15% of them singletons. The J segment lost 12 bases and the V segment lost 4 bases, leaving 14 bases of the junction unmatched. CDR1 and CDR2 (germline): DFQATT, SNEGSKA (reference sequence). CDR3 size: 15 residues. The chain joins TRBV20-1 to TRBJ2-1, with TRBD2 matching 11 bases. Sequencing was carried out using blood. The receptor was derived from a woman in her 40s with Graves' ophthalmopathy. The CDR3 sequence: CSAIHPGTSGRGQFF. CDR3 nucleotides: TGCAGTGCTATCCATCCCGGGACTAGCGGCCGAGGGCAGTTCTTC.